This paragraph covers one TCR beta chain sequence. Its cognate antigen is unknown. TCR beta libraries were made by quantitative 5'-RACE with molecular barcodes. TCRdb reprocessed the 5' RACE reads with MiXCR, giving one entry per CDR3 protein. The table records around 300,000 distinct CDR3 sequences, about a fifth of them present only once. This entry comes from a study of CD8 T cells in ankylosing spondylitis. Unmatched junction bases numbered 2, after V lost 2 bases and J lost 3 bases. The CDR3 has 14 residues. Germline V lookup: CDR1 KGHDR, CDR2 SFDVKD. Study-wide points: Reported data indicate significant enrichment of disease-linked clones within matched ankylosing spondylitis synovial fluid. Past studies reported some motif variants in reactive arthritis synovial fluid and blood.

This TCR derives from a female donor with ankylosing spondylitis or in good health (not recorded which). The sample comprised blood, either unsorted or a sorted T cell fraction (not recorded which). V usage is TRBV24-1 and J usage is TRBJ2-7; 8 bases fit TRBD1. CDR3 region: CATSDSDRGYEQYF. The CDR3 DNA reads TGTGCCACCAGTGATTCCGACAGGGGCTACGAGCAGTACTTC.